A selection of T cell receptor beta chains follows, all from one sample in a study of Tregs in tolerant kidney transplant recipients. Sequencing used immunoSEQ multiplex PCR; TCRdb keeps in-frame clones, though not all of them. The top ten clones hold approximately 0.3% of a sample with 75,000 to 80,000 clones, about 91% of them seen once. Sequences were derived from Tregs from blood, sampled before the transplant. These receptors were obtained from a human donor who received a combined kidney and bone marrow transplant. CDR3s include the opening cysteine and the closing phenylalanine or tryptophan. D genes are given only for firm matches. Clone size is shown for a subset of rows, as once, few, many or a class of expanded clone.

>once|TRBJ2-7|NA|TRBV6-5
TGTGCCAGCAGTCGTACAGGGAGCTCCTACGAGCAGTACTTC
CASSRTGSSYEQYF
>NA|TRBJ2-5|NA|TRBV28
TGTGCCAGCAGTTTCCGGGAGACCCAGTACTTC
CASSFRETQYF
>NA|TRBJ1-1|NA|TRBV2
TGTGCCAGCAGTGAACCTGTCACTGAAGCTTTCTTT
CASSEPVTEAFF
>NA|TRBJ2-5|TRBD2|TRBV27
TGTGCCAGCAGTTCGATGATAGCGGGAGAAGAGACCCAGTACTTC
CASSSMIAGEETQYF
>once|TRBJ2-7|NA|TRBV19
TGTGCCAGTAGTAAAAGCCGGGGTGAGTCCCCCTACGAGCAGTACTTC
CASSKSRGESPYEQYF
>NA|TRBJ1-2|TRBD1|TRBV5-4
TGTGCCAGTACGCGTACAGGGGACAACTATGGCTACACCTTC
CASTRTGDNYGYTF
>NA|TRBJ2-2|NA|TRBV7-2
TGTGCCAGCAGCTCCAAGAGCAACACCGGGGAGCTGTTTTTT
CASSSKSNTGELFF
>NA|TRBJ2-7|NA|TRBV19
TGTGCCAGTAGTATAGATGCGGGCGGGCACTACGAGCAGTACTTC
CASSIDAGGHYEQYF
>NA|TRBJ2-1|TRBD1|TRBV10-3
TGTGCCATCAGCACCACAGGGGGCAGATCAATGGATGAGCAGTTCTTC
CAISTTGGRSMDEQFF
>NA|TRBJ2-7|TRBD2|TRBV19
TGTGCCAGTAGTAAGTCTAGCGGGATCACCGAGCAGTACTTC
CASSKSSGITEQYF
>NA|TRBJ2-6|NA|TRBV2
TGTGCCAGCAGTGAAGGCGGGGCGGCCCCAGGGGCCAACGTCCTGACTTTC
CASSEGGAAPGANVLTF
>once|TRBJ2-3|TRBD2|TRBV4-1
TGCGCCAGCAGCCATGCGGGAGTTCGCGCAGATACGCAGTATTTT
CASSHAGVRADTQYF
>NA|TRBJ1-4|NA|TRBV30
TGTGCCTGGAGTGTTAGGGAAAATGAAAAACTGTTTTTT
CAWSVRENEKLFF
>NA|TRBJ2-6|NA|TRBV2
TGTGCCAGCAGTCCAAGGAAACAGGGCGCTGGGGCCAACGTCCTGACTTTC
CASSPRKQGAGANVLTF
>NA|TRBJ1-5|NA|TRBV9
TGTGCCAGCAGTGTCGGGACGGGTAGCAATCAGCCCCAGCATTTT
CASSVGTGSNQPQHF
>NA|TRBJ2-1|TRBD2|TRBV19
TGTGCCAGTAGTAGGGAAACTAGCGGGAGTTACAATGAGCAGTTCTTC
CASSRETSGSYNEQFF
>NA|TRBJ2-7|NA|TRBV21-1
TGTGCCAGCAGCAGCCCCAGGGACTCACTCTACGAGCAGTACTTC
CASSSPRDSLYEQYF
>NA|TRBJ1-2|TRBD1|TRBV14
TGTGCCAGCAGCCAAAGGACAGGCGACGGCTACACCTTC
CASSQRTGDGYTF
>NA|TRBJ2-1|TRBD2|TRBV29-1
TGCAGCGGTGTGGGGGGGGATTACTCCTACAATGAGCAGTTCTTC
CSGVGGDYSYNEQFF
>NA|TRBJ2-1|TRBD2|TRBV9
TGTGCCAGCAGCGTAGCGCGACTAGCGGGAGGTCAGGAGCAGTTCTTC
CASSVARLAGGQEQFF
>NA|TRBJ2-1|NA|TRBV4-2
TGTGCCAGCAGCCAGGGCCTAGGGGGAGTGTCTTACAATGAGCAGTTCTTC
CASSQGLGGVSYNEQFF
>NA|TRBJ2-1|NA|TRBV4-2
TGTGCCAGCAGCCAAGATCGGCAAGCGACTGGAGGCTACAATGAGCAGTTCTTC
CASSQDRQATGGYNEQFF
>NA|TRBJ2-5|TRBD1|TRBV5-1
TGCGCCAGCAGCAAGGGACAGGGCTACCAAGAGACCCAGTACTTC
CASSKGQGYQETQYF